A single sample gave rise to the 13 T cell receptor beta chains below, sequenced in a study of blood T cell repertoires in COVID-19. Method: immunoSEQ multiplex PCR; TCRdb's copy keeps in-frame clones and lacks some. The sample lists more than 250,000 clones, around 80% occurring once. The specimen sequenced was peripheral blood. These receptors were obtained from a woman in her forties or fifties with acute or convalescent COVID-19.

Of note for this clone: This CDR3 is also generated by other DNA sequences in the sample. This rearrangement joins TRBV9 to TRBJ2-1; 11 nucleotides align to TRBD2. CDR1 and CDR2 (germline): SGDLS, YYNGEE. The CDR3 runs 16 residues. V was pared by 3 bases and J by 4 bases, with 6 bases of the junction left unmatched. The CDR3 DNA follows: TGTGCCAGCAGCGCATCGCTAGCGGGGGGTTACAATGAGCAGTTCTTC. It codes for CASSASLAGGYNEQFF.

This chain joins TRBV9 and TRBJ2-5; 7 nucleotides match TRBD1. J gave up 3 bases and V 3 bases, and 8 bases lay outside the gene matches. The germline gives CDR1 SGDLS, CDR2 YYNGEE. The CDR3 has 15 residues. This CDR3 is CASSAWDRGEETQYF. CDR3 DNA: TGTGCCAGCAGCGCATGGGACAGAGGCGAAGAGACCCAGTACTTC.

The CDR3 coding sequence is TGTGCCAGCAGCTTAGTTAGACAAGGCTATCAGCCCCAGCATTTT. Its translation is CASSLVRQGYQPQHF. This rearrangement joins TRBV7-2 to TRBJ1-5; D not certain. Germline CDR1 and CDR2: SGHTA and FQGNSA. The CDR3 has 15 residues. The V end lost 1 base, the J end lost 5 bases, and 12 bases lay between the germline ends.

The V call is TRBV18, the J call TRBJ2-1, with a weak D call TRBD1 (6 bases). CDR3 length: 14 residues. Trimming stripped 5 bases from V and 3 bases from J, with 11 bases between. The germline gives CDR1 KGHSH, CDR2 LQKENI. Here the CDR3 reads CASSSGQNYNEQFF. The CDR3 coding sequence is TGTGCCAGCTCATCCGGACAGAACTACAATGAGCAGTTCTTC.

Only one count was recorded for this clone. The chain employs TRBV23-1 and TRBJ1-2; no clear D gene. TRBV23-1 is classed as an ORF, of uncertain function. This CDR3 contains 14 residues. Trimming stripped 8 bases from V and 8 bases from J, with 21 bases between. CDR3 protein: CASGLLRRADGYTF. As DNA, the CDR3 is TGCGCCAGCGGCCTACTTAGGAGGGCAGACGGCTACACCTTC.

The rearrangement uses TRBV27 and TRBJ2-5, with D unclear. Germline V CDR1 and CDR2: MNHEY, SMNVEV (reference sequence). This CDR3 has 14 amino acids. V was cut by 6 bases and J by 2 bases, with 13 bases left in between. The CDR3 DNA reads as TGTGCCAGCAGAGACCTAAAAGCGCAAGAGACCCAGTACTTC. Its translation: CASRDLKAQETQYF.

This clone appeared once. The chain combines TRBV28 with TRBJ2-3, with a possible D match to TRBD1 (6 bases). The V end lost 7 bases, the J end lost 4 bases, and 18 bases lay between the germline ends. Germline assignment: CDR1 MDHEN and CDR2 SYDVKM. The CDR3 has 15 amino acids. CDR3 sequence: CASTTSGEGSDTQYF. The DNA of the CDR3 is TGTGCCAGCACCACCTCAGGGGAAGGGTCAGATACGCAGTATTTT.

The chain uses TRBV4-1 and TRBJ1-2, with TRBD1 as a possible D gene (5 bases). The V gene's germline CDR1 is MGHRA and CDR2 YSYEKL. The CDR3 totals 14 residues. Trimming took off 1 base at V and 6 bases at J, with 12 bases between the two ends. This chain's CDR3 is CASSQAGGFHGYTF. For the CDR3, the DNA is TGCGCCAGCAGCCAAGCGGGGGGATTCCATGGCTACACCTTC.

V gene TRBV30 combines with J gene TRBJ2-1, with 10 bases that match TRBD2. Per germline, CDR1 GTSNPN and CDR2 SVGIG (reference sequence). Germline trimming cut 3 bases from V and 4 bases from J; bases unmatched to any gene: 6. The CDR3 spans 15 residues. This CDR3 is CAWRASGSNYNEQFF. In DNA form, the CDR3 reads TGTGCCTGGAGGGCTAGCGGGAGCAATTACAATGAGCAGTTCTTC.

The gene calls are TRBV6-2 or TRBV6-3 and TRBJ2-5; D may be TRBD1 (8 bases). V lost 5 bases and J 1 base, leaving 23 bases between the germline ends. Per the germline V gene, CDR1 is MNHEY and CDR2 is SVGEGT. The CDR3 consists of 18 residues. The CDR3 sequence is CASSLFRTGTTGQETQYF. CDR3 sequence (DNA): TGTGCCAGCAGTCTATTTCGGACAGGGACTACAGGCCAAGAGACCCAGTACTTC.

The chain employs TRBV18 and TRBJ2-2, with TRBD1 matching over 7 bases. The CDR3 totals 13 residues. The trim removed 6 bases at V and 4 bases at J, leaving 2 bases unmatched. Germline V gene lookup returns CDR1 KGHSH and CDR2 LQKENI. CDR3 sequence reads: CASSRQGTGELFF. The CDR3 bases are TGTGCCAGCTCGCGACAGGGCACCGGGGAGCTGTTTTTT.

CDR3 amino acids: CASSPDRANTEAFF. In DNA, the CDR3 is TGTGCCAGCAGCCCGGACAGGGCCAACACTGAAGCTTTCTTT. The chain joins TRBV7-3 to TRBJ1-1; 8 bases align to TRBD1. CDR1 and CDR2 (germline): SGHTA, FQGTGA. This CDR3 region has 14 residues. V was clipped by 5 bases and J by 2 bases; unmatched bases: 4.

This clone was seen a few times. V is TRBV3-1 (or the pseudogene TRBV3-2) and J is TRBJ1-1, with a tentative D call TRBD1 (6 bases). Germline V lookup: CDR1 LGHDT, CDR2 YNNKEL (reference sequence). V lost 4 bases, J lost 0 bases, and 9 bases lay in between. The CDR3 covers 14 residues. CDR3 sequence reads: CASSLRDMNTEAFF. The CDR3 DNA reads as TGTGCCAGCAGCCTCAGGGACATGAACACTGAAGCTTTCTTT.